A single sample gave rise to the 18 T cell receptor beta chains below, sequenced in a study of CD8 T cells in Susac syndrome. Reverse transcription of roughly 0.5 to 1 ug RNA was performed with random hexamers. TCRdb processed the immunoSEQ multiplex PCR reads anew with MiXCR; each CDR3 protein has one entry. The sample lists fewer than 150,000 distinct CDR3 sequences, around nine tenths occurring once. The sequenced sample consisted of CD8+ T cells from PBMCs. The receptors were gathered from a human donor with multiple sclerosis.

V is TRBV29-1 and J is TRBJ1-2; D gene unclear. The germline V gene has CDR1 SQVTM and CDR2 ANQGSEA. The V gene lost 0 bases and the J gene lost 3 bases, with 5 bases spanning the gap. This CDR3 is 12 amino acids long. CDR3 sequence: CSVEDDHYGYTF. CDR3 coding DNA: TGCAGCGTTGAAGATGACCACTATGGCTACACCTTC. The entire variable domain, with the rest obtained from reference TRBV29-1 and TRBJ1-2, is as follows: SAVISQKPSRDICQRGTSLTIQCQVDSQVTMMFWYRQQPGQSLTLIATANQGSEATYESGFVIDKFPISRPNLTFSTLTVSNMSPEDSSIYLCSVEDDHYGYTFGSGTRLTVV.

The V call is TRBV5-1, the J call TRBJ2-4, with D maybe TRBD2 (6 bases). Trimming removed 3 bases from V and 5 bases from J, with 18 bases in between. CDR1 and CDR2 from the germline V gene are SGHRS and YFSETQ. The CDR3 runs 16 residues. CDR3 bases: TGCGCCAGCAGCTCATCTAGCGCCTGGGGCCAAAACATTCAGTACTTC. It translates to CASSSSSAWGQNIQYF.

This clonotype has a single count. The J gene is TRBJ1-1, the V gene TRBV5-6, with TRBD1 as a possible D gene (6 bases). Trimming left V 5 bases short and J 4 bases short, with 12 bases between. The CDR3 loop spans 13 amino acids. The germline V gene has CDR1 SGHDT and CDR2 YYEEEE. CDR3 in amino acids: CASSMGGGTEAFF. CDR3 nucleotides: TGTGCCAGCAGTATGGGAGGGGGCACTGAAGCTTTCTTT.

This clonotype has a single count. The V gene is TRBV18, the J gene TRBJ2-4; D gene ambiguous. V lost 8 bases to trimming and J lost 0 bases, with 11 bases between them. Germline V gene data show CDR1 as KGHSH and CDR2 as LQKENI. CDR3 length: 14 amino acids. CDR3 in amino acids: CASRTGLAKNIQYF. CDR3 DNA sequence: TGTGCCAGCAGGACGGGCCTAGCCAAAAACATTCAGTACTTC.

The J gene is TRBJ1-1, the V gene TRBV6-2 or TRBV6-3; D not certain. The CDR3 loop spans 17 amino acids. Germline values: CDR1 MNHEY, CDR2 SVGEGT. Trimming took 7 bases from V and 7 from J, leaving 28 bases between them. CDR3 DNA sequence: TGTGCCAGCATGCGGCAGTCCGGCCTACGTGGGTTTAGTGAAGCTTTCTTT. Translation: CASMRQSGLRGFSEAFF.

The gene calls are TRBV19 and TRBJ2-1, with 10 positions matching TRBD2. The CDR3 covers 15 residues. CDR1 LNHDA and CDR2 SQIVND come from the germline V gene (reference sequence). V lost 5 bases, J lost 5 bases, and 6 bases stayed unmatched. The CDR3 region is CASSALAGENNEQFF. The CDR3 DNA reads TGTGCCAGTAGTGCCCTAGCGGGAGAGAACAATGAGCAGTTCTTC.

This clonotype has only one observation. The V call is TRBV29-1, the J call TRBJ2-1, with D tentatively TRBD1 or TRBD2 (6 bases each). This CDR3 comprises 17 residues. Trimming took off 0 bases at V and 0 bases at J, with 15 bases between the two ends. CDR1 and CDR2 from the germline V gene are SQVTM and ANQGSEA. CDR3 sequence (DNA): TGCAGCGTTGAAGAGATAGGGGGGCCGAGCTCCTACAATGAGCAGTTCTTC. Translating it yields CSVEEIGGPSSYNEQFF.

The chain has TRBV7-9 and TRBJ2-7, with D possibly TRBD2 on 5 matching bases. Trimming pared 5 bases from V and 0 bases from J, leaving 14 bases between. The CDR3 covers 15 residues. CDR1 and CDR2 from the germline V gene are SEHNR and FQNEAQ (reference sequence). The CDR3 nucleotides are TGTGCCAGCAGCCGACCGGACTTCAGCTCCTACGAGCAGTACTTC. It encodes CASSRPDFSSYEQYF.

This chain joins TRBV30 and TRBJ2-1; D unclear. CDR3 length: 13 residues. Trimming removed 3 bases at V and 4 bases at J, with 10 bases between. Germline CDR1 and CDR2: GTSNPN and SVGIG (reference sequence). CDR3 DNA: TGTGCCTGGAGCGCGGTCAAATACAATGAGCAGTTCTTC. Its protein is CAWSAVKYNEQFF.

This chain links TRBV9 with TRBJ1-1; no clear D gene. CDR1 and CDR2 from the germline V gene are SGDLS and YYNGEE. The CDR3 runs to 15 residues. Trimming shortened V by 0 bases and J by 1 base, and 10 bases separated the two germline ends. DNA for the CDR3: TGTGCCAGCAGCGTAGAAGGTTCACCGAACACTGAAGCTTTCTTT. The encoded protein is CASSVEGSPNTEAFF. The full variable domain, its missing parts supplied by reference TRBV9 and TRBJ1-1, is DSGVTQTPKHLITATGQRVTLRCSPRSGDLSVYWYQQSLDQGLQFLIQYYNGEERAKGNILERFSAQQFPDLHSELNLSSLELGDSALYFCASSVEGSPNTEAFFGQGTRLTVV.

The chain combines TRBV29-1 with TRBJ2-7, with 8 bases identical to TRBD1. The CDR3 covers 12 residues. J lost 0 bases, V lost 6 bases, and 1 base had no gene match. Germline V gene data show CDR1 as SQVTM and CDR2 as ANQGSEA. The DNA of the CDR3 is TGCAGCGTGACAGGGGACTCCTACGAGCAGTACTTC. Its protein is CSVTGDSYEQYF.

CDR3 DNA sequence: TGTGCCAGCAGTCCTCCAGATGGCTACAATGAGCAGTTCTTC. Translation gives CASSPPDGYNEQFF. The chain couples TRBV28 to TRBJ2-1; D remains ambiguous. CDR1 and CDR2 from the germline V gene are MDHEN and SYDVKM. V gave up 5 bases and J gave up 3 bases, with 11 bases separating them. The CDR3 length is 14 residues.

The rearrangement uses TRBV19 and TRBJ1-2, with 9 bases identical to TRBD1. V dropped 10 bases and J dropped 4; count of bases not matched to a gene: 4. The CDR3 sequence is 12 residues long. Germline CDR1 is LNHDA and CDR2 is SQIVND (reference sequence). CDR3 DNA: TGTGCCATATCGACAGGGGGCTATGGCTACACCTTC. It yields the protein CAISTGGYGYTF.

The V call is TRBV19, the J call TRBJ2-1, with D possibly matching TRBD2 (5 bases). With 10 bases removed from V and 6 bases from J, the gap between germline ends came to 16 bases. The CDR3 sequence is 13 residues long. Germline CDR1 is LNHDA and CDR2 is SQIVND (reference sequence). This CDR3 reads CAIAAGPGNEQFF. The CDR3 coding sequence is TGTGCCATTGCTGCGGGTCCGGGCAATGAGCAGTTCTTC. Complete variable domain (other parts from reference TRBV19 and TRBJ2-1): DGGITQSPKYLFRKEGQNVTLSCEQNLNHDAMYWYRQDPGQGLRLIYYSQIVNDFQKGDIAEGYSVSREKKESFPLTVTSAQKNPTAFYLCAIAAGPGNEQFFGPGTRLTVL.

This sequence joins TRBV4-1 and TRBJ2-3; no firm D call. The germline V and J ends were trimmed by 1 base and 0 bases, with 14 bases remaining between them. The CDR3 extends over 17 amino acids. Germline V gives CDR1 MGHRA, CDR2 YSYEKL. CDR3 sequence (DNA): TGCGCCAGCAGCCAAGTCCCAAGGTACTCGAGCACAGATACGCAGTATTTT. Encoded protein: CASSQVPRYSSTDTQYF.

The chain links TRBV11-2 to TRBJ2-7; D perhaps matches TRBD2 (5 bases). This CDR3 is built from 12 residues. V lost 0 bases, J lost 11 bases, and 11 bases lay in between. Germline values: CDR1 SGHAT, CDR2 FQNNGV. The DNA for the CDR3 is TGTGCCAGCAGCTTAGATCGGGGAAGGGAGTACTTC. Its translation is CASSLDRGREYF.

The V gene is TRBV5-6, the J gene TRBJ2-3, with D perhaps matching TRBD2 (6 bases). From germline, CDR1 is SGHDT and CDR2 YYEEEE. Trimming pared 3 bases from V and 0 bases from J, leaving 11 bases between. This CDR3 is built from 15 residues. The CDR3 DNA follows: TGTGCCAGCAGCTCGTGGGGACTGAGCACAGATACGCAGTATTTT. This encodes CASSSWGLSTDTQYF.

The rearrangement joins TRBV5-6 to TRBJ2-1, with a possible D match to TRBD1 (6 bases). CDR1 is SGHDT and CDR2 is YYEEEE in the germline V gene. The V end was cut by 0 bases, the J end by 9 bases, with 13 bases between. The CDR3 consists of 14 residues. The CDR3 DNA follows: TGTGCCAGCAGCTTGGATGGGGGCGCGGGTGAGCAGTTCTTC. Protein sequence: CASSLDGGAGEQFF. Full variable domain (missing parts from reference TRBV5-6 and TRBJ2-1): DAGVTQSPTHLIKTRGQQVTLRCSPKSGHDTVSWYQQALGQGPQFIFQYYEEEERQRGNFPDRFSGHQFPNYSSELNVNALLLGDSALYLCASSLDGGAGEQFFGPGTRLTVL.